This paragraph reports one TCR beta chain. Which antigen it targets is not known. This entry belongs to a study of T cells expressing NK-cell markers (dated by TCRdb to about 2020). Regarding the study in general: In sorted CD3+CD56+NKG2C+, CD3+CD56+NKG2C- and CD3+CD56-NKG2C+ T-cell subsets from 7 to 9 donors, TCR beta-chain repertoires were profiled. Libraries were sequenced as 2 x 150 bp reads on Illumina HiSeq 2000/2500, MiSeq or NextSeq. Among the eight sequenced donors, only one was HCMV-seronegative, while the other seven were HCMV-seropositive. The eight sequenced donors were randomly selected healthy volunteers, three men and five women.

Overall results and qualifications from the work: Those dominant clonotypes were again the most abundant among CD3+CD56-NKG2C+ cells in a few donors, at about 25-65%. For five or six donors, the dominant CD3+CD56+NKG2C+ clonotypes were among the top 10 CD8+ clonotypes and accounted for roughly 1.0-7.5% of CD8+ T cells. It remained unclear whether the expanded NKG2C-expressing T cell clones were specific for HCMV antigens.

CDR3 length: 14 amino acids, cysteine to phenylalanine. Only the protein is on record. Sequences DFQATT (CDR1) and SNEGSKA (CDR2) are obtained from the germline V gene (reference sequence). Data came from an Illumina HiSeq 2000. TCR beta cDNA libraries were prepared using 5'RACE template switching, which introduced a universal primer site and unique molecular identifiers. cDNA synthesis was primed from the TCR beta constant segment and was followed by two successive PCR amplification steps. From the authors' description of their analysis: MIGEC was used to demultiplex reads and group reads by UMI, and MiTCR was used to assemble and quantify clonotypes. To exclude erroneous sequences, only TCR cDNA sequences supported by at least two reads were retained. The tcR package was used for downstream repertoire analysis, and clonotypes were matched between fractions using CDR3 nucleotide sequence together with V segment. VDJmatch was used to annotate antigen specificity against VDJdb, with one amino acid substitution in CDR3 allowed. After TCRdb reprocessed the reads, each CDR3 protein sequence was kept as one row, without DNA. Here the V and J calls rest on TCRdb's processing, not on the authors' analysis. The table for this sample records about 110,000 distinct CDR3 sequences. About a fifth of the sample is in the top ten clones.

A commercial ELISA kit detecting HCMV-specific IgG in serum was used to determine HCMV serostatus. Peripheral blood mononuclear cells were isolated from blood by Ficoll density gradient centrifugation. The TCR comes from a woman between 18 and 70 years old in good health. Rearrangement joined TRBV20-1 to TRBJ1-1; the TCRdb call, TRBD1, lacks DNA for checking. The sample taken for sequencing was blood T cells: a sorted CD56 or NKG2C T cell subset, CD4+ or CD8+ T cells, or bulk PBMC T cells (not recorded which). The CDR3 region: CSATTDSLGTEAFF.